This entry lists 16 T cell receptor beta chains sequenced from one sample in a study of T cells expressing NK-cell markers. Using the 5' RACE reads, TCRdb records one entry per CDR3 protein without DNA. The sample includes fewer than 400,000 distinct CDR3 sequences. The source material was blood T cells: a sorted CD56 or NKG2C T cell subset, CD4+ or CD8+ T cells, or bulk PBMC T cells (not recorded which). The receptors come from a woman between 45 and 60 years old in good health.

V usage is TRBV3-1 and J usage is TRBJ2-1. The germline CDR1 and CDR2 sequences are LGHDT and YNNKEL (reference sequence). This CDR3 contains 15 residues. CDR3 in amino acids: CASSQELQRNNEQFF.

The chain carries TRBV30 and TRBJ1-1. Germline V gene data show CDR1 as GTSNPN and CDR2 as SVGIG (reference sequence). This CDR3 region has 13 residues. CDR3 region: CAWSLGMNTEAFF.

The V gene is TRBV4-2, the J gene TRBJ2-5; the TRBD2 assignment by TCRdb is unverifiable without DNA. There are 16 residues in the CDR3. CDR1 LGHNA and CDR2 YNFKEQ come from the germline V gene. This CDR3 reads CASSQGARGSQETQYF.

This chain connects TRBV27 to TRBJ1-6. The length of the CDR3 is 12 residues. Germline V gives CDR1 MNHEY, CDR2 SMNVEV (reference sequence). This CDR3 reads CASRSYNSPLHF.

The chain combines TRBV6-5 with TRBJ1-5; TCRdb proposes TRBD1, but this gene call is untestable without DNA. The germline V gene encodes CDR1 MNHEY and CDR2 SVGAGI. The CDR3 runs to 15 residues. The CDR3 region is CASSQDRGEWQPQHF.

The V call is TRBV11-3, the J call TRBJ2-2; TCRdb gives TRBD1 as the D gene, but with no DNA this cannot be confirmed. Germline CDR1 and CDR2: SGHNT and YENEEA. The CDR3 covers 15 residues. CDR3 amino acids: CASSFPRVNTGELFF.

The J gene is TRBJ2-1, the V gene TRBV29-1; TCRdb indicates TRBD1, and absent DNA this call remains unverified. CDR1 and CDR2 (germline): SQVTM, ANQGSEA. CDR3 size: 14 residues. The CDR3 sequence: CSVDSGRYYNEQFF.

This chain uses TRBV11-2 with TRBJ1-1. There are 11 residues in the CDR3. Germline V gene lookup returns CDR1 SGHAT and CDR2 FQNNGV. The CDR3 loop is CASSPNTEAFF.

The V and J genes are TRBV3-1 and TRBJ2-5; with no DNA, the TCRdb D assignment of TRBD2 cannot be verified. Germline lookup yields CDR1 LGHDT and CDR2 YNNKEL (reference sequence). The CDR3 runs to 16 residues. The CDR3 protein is CASSLLAGVRQETQYF.

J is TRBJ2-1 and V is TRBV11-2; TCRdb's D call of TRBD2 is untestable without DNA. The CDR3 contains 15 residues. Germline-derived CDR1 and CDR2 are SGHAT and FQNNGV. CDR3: CASRRLAGIYNEQFF.

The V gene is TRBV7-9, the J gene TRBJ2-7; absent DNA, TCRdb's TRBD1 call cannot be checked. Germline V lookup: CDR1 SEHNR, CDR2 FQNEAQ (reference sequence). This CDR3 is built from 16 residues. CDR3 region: CASSLFGSGTRDEQYF.

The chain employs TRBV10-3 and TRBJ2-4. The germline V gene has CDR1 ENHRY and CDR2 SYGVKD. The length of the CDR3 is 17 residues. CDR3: CAISESVIDLAKNIQYF.

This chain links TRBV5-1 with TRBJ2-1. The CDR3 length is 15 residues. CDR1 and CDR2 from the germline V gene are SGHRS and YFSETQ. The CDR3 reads CASSLNSGAYNEQFF.

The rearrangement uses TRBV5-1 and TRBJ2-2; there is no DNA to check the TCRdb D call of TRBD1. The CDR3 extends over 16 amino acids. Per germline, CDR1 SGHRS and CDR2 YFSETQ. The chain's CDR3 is CASTEMDRSNTGELFF.

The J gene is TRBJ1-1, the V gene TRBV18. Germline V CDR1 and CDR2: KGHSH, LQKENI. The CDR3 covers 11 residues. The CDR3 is CASLVNTEAFF.

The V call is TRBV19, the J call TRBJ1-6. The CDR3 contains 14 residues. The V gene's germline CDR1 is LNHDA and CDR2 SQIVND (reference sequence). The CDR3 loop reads CASTNGVLGSPLHF.